These 26 T cell receptor beta chains share one sample of origin, sequenced in a study of tumor-infiltrating lymphocytes in primary liver carcinoma. DNA and RNA were both co-extracted from about 19-30 mg of bulk tissue that had not been sorted. TCR beta cDNA was made from around 520 ng total RNA with a constant-region primer. What produced the TCR beta libraries was three nested multiplex PCR rounds using slightly modified ARM-PCR. A C-beta reverse primer and TRBV1-TRBV30 forward primers served in each of the first two PCR rounds, at 10 cycles apiece. TCRdb redid the calling of the multiplex PCR reads with MiXCR, one entry per CDR3 protein. This sample has about 78,000 distinct CDR3 sequences, with about 70% found just once. The sample consisted of liver tumor tissue from sampling region 4. Subset here: tumor region T4, right-lateral pole. All receptors come from a man aged 35 to 55 with primary liver carcinoma and hepatitis B virus infection.

To note about this clonotype: Germline and junction disagree at one end, which may indicate a read error. The CDR3 is CASSDDWEQYF. The CDR3 nucleotides read TGTGCCAGCAGCGATGATTGGGAGCAGTATTTC. The chain carries TRBV7-9 and TRBJ2-7; the D gene is possibly TRBD2 (5 bases). Germline V gives CDR1 SEHNR, CDR2 FQNEAQ (reference sequence). The CDR3 is made up of 11 amino acids.

The sample holds many counts of this clonotype. The genes are TRBV5-1 and TRBJ2-6; D may be TRBD1 (5 bases). The CDR3 runs to 14 residues. V was cut by 10 bases and J by 4 bases, with 15 bases left in between. Germline V gene data show CDR1 as SGHRS and CDR2 as YFSETQ. The chain's CDR3 is CASLGAEGANVLTF. The CDR3 DNA reads as TGCGCCTCCCTTGGGGCGGAGGGGGCCAACGTCCTGACTTTC.

As concerns this clonotype: This CDR3 fails to terminate in the conserved phenylalanine or tryptophan, so it likely reflects a read error. The chain recombines TRBV6-6 with TRBJ1-5, with D uncertain. Germline V gives CDR1 MNHNY, CDR2 SVGAGI (reference sequence). This CDR3 has 13 amino acids. The DNA for the CDR3 is TGTGCCAGCAGGGACGGTAGCCATCAGCCCCAGCATTAT. This sequence encodes CASRDGSHQPQHY.

The chain uses TRBV6-5 and TRBJ2-3; D might be TRBD1 (5 bases). The ends were cut back, 9 bases at V and 0 bases at J, with 16 bases in the middle. The length of the CDR3 is 15 residues. Germline V gene data show CDR1 as MNHEY and CDR2 as SVGAGI. This chain's CDR3 is CARSYRDRSTDTQYF. The DNA of the CDR3 is TGTGCCAGGAGCTACCGAGACAGAAGCACAGATACGCAGTATTTT.

This clonotype appeared a single time. Germline and junction disagree at one end, which may indicate a read error. This chain links TRBV29-1 with TRBJ2-3; D could derive from TRBD1 or TRBD2 (5 bases each). From germline, CDR1 is SQVTM and CDR2 ANQGSEA. The CDR3 sequence is 13 residues long. CDR3 sequence: CGRCPGGTDMQYF. In nucleotides, the CDR3 is TGCGGTCGGTGTCCTGGGGGTACAGATATGCAGTATTTT.

Concerning this clonotype itself: No conserved phenylalanine or tryptophan ends this CDR3, so it is likely a read error. The J gene is TRBJ2-2, the V gene TRBV29-1, with D possibly TRBD1 on 7 matching bases. The germline CDR1 and CDR2 sequences are SQVTM and ANQGSEA. The V gene lost 4 bases and the J gene lost 0 bases, with 12 bases spanning the gap. The CDR3 spans 15 residues. The DNA for the CDR3 is TGCAGCGTTGGCGCGGGGACAGCGAACACCGGGGAGCTGTTTATC. It translates to CSVGAGTANTGELFI.

This clonotype has only a few counts. A single base separates this from a much larger clone, so it may be a read error. V is TRBV28 and J is TRBJ2-2; D is unclear. This CDR3 region has 14 residues. Per the germline V gene, CDR1 is MDHEN and CDR2 is SYDVKM. CDR3 DNA: TGTGTCACATGGTCAAGGGCCAACACCGGGGAGCTGTTTTTT. This translates into CVTWSRANTGELFF.

In its sample, this clonotype was seen many times. The chain is built from TRBV7-8 and TRBJ2-1; perhaps TRBD2 as D (6 bases). Trimming removed 5 bases at V and 8 bases at J, with 13 bases between. The CDR3 spans 13 residues. The germline gives CDR1 SGHVS, CDR2 FQNEAQ. The CDR3 here is CASSTASVDEQFF. CDR3 sequence (DNA): TGTGCCAGCAGCACCGCTAGCGTCGATGAGCAGTTCTTC.

This clonotype appeared a few times. The V gene is TRBV24-1, the J gene TRBJ1-2, with TRBD1 matching over 9 bases. Per germline, CDR1 KGHDR and CDR2 SFDVKD. J was trimmed by 8 bases and V by 3 bases; bases with no gene match: 9. This CDR3 has 15 amino acids. For the CDR3, the DNA is TGTGCCACCAGTGATCCAAACCTTACAGGGGGCGGCTACACCTTC. Amino acids: CATSDPNLTGGGYTF.

Concerning this clonotype: The CDR3 does not end in the conserved phenylalanine or tryptophan, so this is likely a read error. The V gene is TRBV29-1, the J gene TRBJ2-2, with D possibly being TRBD2 (5 bases). Trimming cost V 5 bases and J 6 bases, with 13 bases left between them. The germline gives CDR1 SQVTM, CDR2 ANQGSEA. The CDR3 has 13 amino acids. As DNA, the CDR3 is TGCAGCGTTCGGACTGGTTTAGCCGGGGAGCTGTTTTCT. Amino acid sequence: CSVRTGLAGELFS.

Turning to this clonotype: A much larger clonotype is one base distant, so this may be a read error. This chain connects TRBV7-9 to TRBJ2-7; TRBD1 aligns across 7 bases. The CDR3 runs to 17 residues. CDR1 SEHNR and CDR2 FQNEAQ come from the germline V gene (reference sequence). The CDR3 sequence: CTSSTRTGKAPGPEQYF. CDR3 bases: TGTACCAGCAGCACCCGGACAGGAAAGGCGCCTGGCCCCGAGCAGTACTTC.

The chain carries TRBV6-1 and TRBJ1-1; D remains ambiguous. Looked up from germline, CDR1 is MNHNS and CDR2 is SASEGT. The CDR3 runs 17 residues. The V and J ends lost 4 bases and 7 bases respectively, with 25 bases between them. The CDR3 DNA reads TGTGCCAGCAGTGGCCGAGACACTGACTTCGGATATAGTGAAGCTTTCTTT. It specifies CASSGRDTDFGYSEAFF.

Regarding this clonotype: This may be a read error, as it is one base from a much larger clone. This chain uses TRBV7-9 with TRBJ2-5; D remains unclear. V lost 4 bases and J 2 bases, leaving 14 bases between the germline ends. Per germline, CDR1 SEHNR and CDR2 FQNEAQ (reference sequence). CDR3 size: 15 residues. CDR3 amino acids: CASSSRSGWQETQYF. The CDR3 DNA sequence: TGTGCCAGCAGCTCCAGGAGTGGTTGGCAAGAGACCCAGTACTTC.

This clonotype was recorded only once. The rearrangement links TRBV28 to TRBJ1-5; D not certain. Trimming left V 7 bases short and J 5 bases short, with 12 bases between. The CDR3 is made up of 13 amino acids. Germline assignment: CDR1 MDHEN and CDR2 SYDVKM. DNA of the CDR3: TGTGCCAGCAATTGTCGGCGAGATCAGCCCCAGCATTTT. It is translated as CASNCRRDQPQHF.

Concerning this clonotype itself: In this CDR3 the conserved last residue, phenylalanine or tryptophan, is missing, so a read error is likely. The chain uses TRBV28 and TRBJ2-7; D is possibly TRBD1 or TRBD2 (5 bases each). The CDR3 runs to 16 residues. Germline V gene data show CDR1 as MDHEN and CDR2 as SYDVKM. DNA for the CDR3: TGTGCTAGCAGTTCCCCCGGTGGGAAGGGACGGTACGAGCAGTACCTC. It codes for CASSSPGGKGRYEQYL.

About this clonotype itself: Sequence at one end of the junction differs from germline and may be a read error. This chain uses TRBV14 with TRBJ1-6, with no clear D. CDR1 and CDR2 from the germline V gene are SGHDN and FVKESK. The CDR3 spans 12 residues. CDR3 region: CVSSQEASPLHF. The CDR3 coding sequence is TGTGTCAGCAGCCAAGAGGCTTCACCCCTCCACTTT.

Comments on this clonotype: At one boundary the junction diverges from the germline segment, which might be a read error. The V and J genes are TRBV2 and TRBJ1-4; 7 positions match TRBD1. CDR1 is SNHLY, CDR2 FYNNEI, per germline. The CDR3 is 15 amino acids. The DNA of the CDR3 is TGTGTCAGCAGTGCACCGACAGGGTTAACGGAAAAACTGTTTTTT. Translation: CVSSAPTGLTEKLFF.

Of note for this clonotype: The junction departs from the called germline gene at one end, perhaps through a read error. The V gene is TRBV10-3, the J gene TRBJ1-1; 7 nucleotides match TRBD1. The germline V gene has CDR1 ENHRY and CDR2 SYGVKD. The CDR3 is 13 residues long. The CDR3 region has the DNA TGTACCGCAGGGGGGGTGCAGAACCATGAAGCTCTCTTT. Residues: CTAGGVQNHEALF.

This clonotype came up once. One end of the junction does not line up with germline, which may come from a read error. The chain recombines TRBV5-1 with TRBJ1-3; no reliable D call. The CDR3 is 11 residues long. In germline, CDR1 is SGHRS, CDR2 YFSETQ. The CDR3 bases are TGCGCCGGCAGATCTGGAGACACCATATATTTT. Protein sequence: CAGRSGDTIYF.

This clonotype was observed at least ten times. The V and J genes are TRBV6-2 or TRBV6-3 and TRBJ1-1; D unresolved. Trimming removed 2 bases at V and 7 bases at J, with 14 bases between. The germline V gene encodes CDR1 MNHEY and CDR2 SVGEGT. The CDR3 is 14 residues long. The CDR3 nucleotides are TGTGCCAGCAGTTACGAGGGAGCAGCCAATGAAGCTTTCTTT. It encodes CASSYEGAANEAFF.

Concerning this clonotype itself: Sequence at one end of the junction differs from germline and may be a read error. The V and J genes are TRBV6-1 and TRBJ1-5; weak D call: TRBD1 (5 bases). CDR3 length: 14 amino acids. The germline V gene has CDR1 MNHNS and CDR2 SASEGT. The CDR3: CATQGQWFNQPQHF. DNA of the CDR3: TGTGCCACCCAAGGACAATGGTTTAATCAGCCCCAGCATTTC.

As for this clonotype: Germline is not matched at one junction end, which may reflect a read error. This chain uses TRBV11-2 with TRBJ1-3; 8 bases line up with TRBD1. This CDR3 contains 15 residues. Germline CDR1 SGHAT, CDR2 FQNNGV. CDR3 DNA: TGTGCCGGCAGCGCCACAGGGGGCTCTGGAAACACCATATATTTT. Translation gives CAGSATGGSGNTIYF.

Regarding this clonotype: One junction end disagrees with the germline gene, perhaps due to a read error. This chain uses TRBV12-3 or TRBV12-4 with TRBJ2-3; 7 bases are shared with TRBD1. The CDR3 extends over 15 amino acids. CDR3: CAITQQGSQTDTQYF. As DNA, the CDR3 is TGTGCCATCACCCAACAGGGGAGCCAGACAGATACTCAGTATTTT.

This clonotype appeared once. The CDR3 does not close with the conserved phenylalanine or tryptophan, likely indicating a read error. The rearrangement uses TRBV12-3 or TRBV12-4 and TRBJ1-1; D is ambiguous. V lost 5 bases and J 7 bases, leaving 14 bases between the germline ends. CDR3 size: 13 residues. The CDR3 coding sequence is TGTGCCAGCAGTGAGTGGCAATCGTGTGAAGCTTTCATT. Translating gives CASSEWQSCEAFI.

In this sample, this clonotype turned up once. This may stem from a read error, because a much larger clone lies one nucleotide away. The chain has TRBV30 and TRBJ2-6; D gene unclear. The V gene lost 6 bases and the J gene lost 0 bases, with 6 bases spanning the gap. Germline loops: CDR1 GTSNPN, CDR2 SVGIG (reference sequence). The CDR3 runs 13 residues. CDR3 sequence (DNA): TGTGCCTGTACGGACTCTGGGGCCAACGTCCTGACTTTC. It encodes CACTDSGANVLTF.

The sample holds one count of this clonotype. This likely comes from a read error, as the CDR3 has no conserved phenylalanine or tryptophan at its end. The rearrangement joins TRBV29-1 to TRBJ2-1; the D gene is possibly TRBD1 (6 bases). In germline, CDR1 is SQVTM, CDR2 ANQGSEA. The CDR3 has 15 amino acids. The V and J ends lost 4 bases and 4 bases respectively, with 17 bases between them. CDR3 sequence: CSVGKRTATYNEQFL. As DNA, the CDR3 is TGCAGCGTTGGCAAGAGGACAGCTACTTACAATGAGCAGTTCTTG.